This TCR beta chain derives from a study of human T cells and chemical hapten exposure. The time point denotes: patch test 1, 2 weeks after DPC sensitization. Treatment of the sample: therapeutic diphenylcyclopropenone sensitization with weekly scalp DPC. MiXCR, run by TCRdb on the RACE reads, gives a single entry per CDR3 protein. The sample yields 75,000 to 95,000 distinct CDR3 sequences, approximately 10% seen once. V was shortened by 2 bases and J by 2 bases, with 12 bases between the two germline ends. The CDR3 sequence is 15 residues long. Looked up from germline, CDR1 is SGHDT and CDR2 is YYEEEE.

The sequencing here drew on whole blood, taken in connection with sensitization to the hapten diphenylcyclopropenone (DPC). The chain has TRBV5-6 and TRBJ2-3; perhaps TRBD2 as D (6 bases). This clonotype was sampled from a woman aged 55-69 years with alopecia areata. Some clones in this sample may be carry-over from other donors' samples. The CDR3 sequence is CASSFLRGDTDTQYF. Written as DNA, the CDR3 is TGTGCCAGCAGCTTTTTGCGGGGAGACACAGATACGCAGTATTTT.